Shown below are 32 T cell receptor beta chains from a single sample sequenced in a study of T-cell reconstitution after alpha-beta-depleted transplantation in children. Preparation of the TCRbeta library was carried out with unique molecular identifiers. MiXCR was run by TCRdb on the PCR reads, yielding one entry per CDR3 protein. The data show 500,000 to 650,000 distinct CDR3 sequences, 10% to 15% seen once. Sequenced here: PBMCs, mostly from graft donor cells, sampled 360 days after TCRalphabeta/CD19-depleted stem cell transplant. The receptors shown here come from a male patient between 10 and 17 years old who had a stem cell transplant for acute myeloid leukemia, so the T cells may come from the graft donor.

V and J are TRBV29-1 and TRBJ1-1, with 9 bases identical to TRBD1. Germline V gives CDR1 SQVTM, CDR2 ANQGSEA. V dropped 5 bases and J dropped 3; count of bases not matched to a gene: 10. The CDR3 covers 15 residues. The CDR3, as DNA: TGCAGCGTTTCGATAACAGGGGGCTTGGACACTGAAGCTTTCTTT. Residues: CSVSITGGLDTEAFF.

In its sample, this clonotype was seen many times. The gene calls are TRBV7-8 and TRBJ2-6; D call uncertain. V lost 0 bases and J lost 4, with 13 bases in between. Germline V gene lookup returns CDR1 SGHVS and CDR2 FQNEAQ. The CDR3 loop spans 17 amino acids. Written as DNA, the CDR3 is TGTGCCAGCAGCTTAGCGGCTCAGAGGCTGGGGGCCAACGTCCTGACTTTC. It encodes CASSLAAQRLGANVLTF.

This clonotype was seen more than once but under ten times. The rearrangement uses TRBV29-1 and TRBJ1-1; D might be TRBD1 (5 bases). The CDR3 has 12 amino acids. Trimming cost V 3 bases and J 4 bases, with 9 bases left between them. CDR1 and CDR2 (germline): SQVTM, ANQGSEA. The CDR3 protein is CSVELQGTEAFF. CDR3 nucleotides: TGCAGCGTTGAGCTCCAGGGCACTGAAGCTTTCTTT.

This clonotype was observed a few times. This chain uses TRBV20-1 with TRBJ2-5; 10 positions agree with TRBD1. Losses at the gene ends were 6 bases for V and 5 bases for J; bases not matched to a gene: 12. The CDR3 has 15 amino acids. Germline lookup yields CDR1 DFQATT and CDR2 SNEGSKA (reference sequence). CDR3 sequence: CSAGPTGGVWETQYF. The DNA for the CDR3 is TGCAGTGCAGGCCCGACAGGGGGCGTTTGGGAGACCCAGTACTTC.

The V and J genes are TRBV20-1 and TRBJ2-3, with 9 bases aligning to TRBD2. Germline V CDR1 and CDR2: DFQATT, SNEGSKA (reference sequence). The CDR3 sequence is 15 residues long. V was pared by 4 bases and J by 2 bases, with 7 bases of the junction left unmatched. This CDR3 reads CSATPGLAYTDTQYF. CDR3 sequence (DNA): TGCAGTGCTACTCCCGGACTAGCGTACACAGATACGCAGTATTTT.

This chain uses TRBV15 with TRBJ2-7; D may be TRBD1 or TRBD2 (5 bases each). Germline V gene data show CDR1 as LNHNV and CDR2 as YYDKDF (reference sequence). The CDR3 has 14 residues. V was pared by 5 bases and J by 2 bases, with 13 bases between. CDR3 DNA: TGTGCCACCAGCTGGGGGACGGAAACCTACGAGCAGTACTTC. Translating gives CATSWGTETYEQYF.

This clonotype has at least ten counts. The J gene is TRBJ2-7, the V gene TRBV9; no clear D gene. Germline V gene data show CDR1 as SGDLS and CDR2 as YYNGEE. The CDR3 sequence is 14 residues long. V shed 0 bases and J shed 6 bases, with 13 bases lying between them. CDR3 sequence (DNA): TGTGCCAGCAGCGTAGCTGCTAACAACGGCGAGCAGTACTTC. It codes for CASSVAANNGEQYF.

The chain carries TRBV4-2 and TRBJ2-1; 11 bases are shared with TRBD2. With 6 bases clipped from V and 8 bases from J, the junction kept 12 bases outside the gene matches. The CDR3 sequence is 16 residues long. Germline CDR1 and CDR2: LGHNA and YNFKEQ. CDR3: CASRIGTSGSFDEQFF. The CDR3 DNA is TGTGCCAGCAGGATTGGAACTAGCGGGAGTTTCGATGAGCAGTTCTTC.

This clonotype appeared a few times. In DNA form, the CDR3 reads TGCAGTGCCCCTGGGCTTGGCGAGCAGTACTTC. Residues: CSAPGLGEQYF. The genes are TRBV20-1 and TRBJ2-7; no clear D gene. This CDR3 is 11 amino acids long. V dropped 6 bases and J dropped 6 bases, with 12 bases sitting between them. Germline V lookup: CDR1 DFQATT, CDR2 SNEGSKA (reference sequence).

This clonotype was counted between two and nine times. This chain joins TRBV18 and TRBJ2-7, with D perhaps matching TRBD2 (5 bases). Germline CDR1 and CDR2: KGHSH and LQKENI. V lost 2 bases, J lost 0 bases, and 14 bases lay in between. The CDR3 is 16 residues long. The DNA of the CDR3 is TGTGCCAGCTCACCATTGGGGAGACCCCTCTCCTACGAGCAGTACTTC. This sequence encodes CASSPLGRPLSYEQYF.

The table lists this clonotype with a few counts. V gene TRBV7-3 combines with J gene TRBJ2-5; D uncertain. The V gene's germline CDR1 is SGHTA and CDR2 FQGTGA. This CDR3 is 13 amino acids long. Between the trimmed V and J ends, which lost 3 bases and 4 bases, there was a span of 9 bases. CDR3 sequence: CASSFSSRETQYF. Written as DNA, the CDR3 is TGTGCCAGCAGCTTTAGTTCTCGAGAGACCCAGTACTTC.

The chain joins TRBV3-1 to TRBJ1-4; a weak D match, TRBD1 (5 bases). The germline V and J ends were trimmed by 0 bases and 7 bases, with 9 bases remaining between them. Germline CDR1 reads LGHDT; CDR2 reads YNNKEL (reference sequence). CDR3 length: 14 amino acids. The CDR3 reads CASSQEPQGEKLFF. CDR3 bases: TGTGCCAGCAGCCAAGAACCGCAGGGTGAAAAACTGTTTTTT.

This clonotype came up a few times. V usage is TRBV2 and J usage is TRBJ2-7, with 8 bases lining up with TRBD1. This CDR3 is 14 amino acids long. CDR1 is SNHLY and CDR2 is FYNNEI in the germline V gene. The V segment lost 6 bases and the J segment 5 bases; nucleotides outside the gene matches: 9. The CDR3 here is CASRERDRPDEQYF. The CDR3 bases are TGTGCCAGCAGAGAGAGGGACAGGCCCGACGAGCAGTACTTC. Together with reference TRBV2 and TRBJ2-7, the CDR3 gives the full variable domain: EPEVTQTPSHQVTQMGQEVILRCVPISNHLYFYWYRQILGQKVEFLVSFYNNEISEKSEIFDDQFSVERPDGSNFTLKIRSTKLEDSAMYFCASRERDRPDEQYFGPGTRLTVT.

This clonotype has a handful of counts. The chain is built from TRBV7-2 and TRBJ2-1; 7 positions agree with TRBD1. The CDR3 runs 15 residues. CDR1 is SGHTA and CDR2 is FQGNSA in the germline V gene. The V and J ends lost 2 bases and 4 bases, in that order; junction bases with no gene match: 5. The CDR3 DNA follows: TGTGCCAGCAGCTTATATGGACAGGCATACAATGAGCAGTTCTTC. Translating gives CASSLYGQAYNEQFF.

This clonotype came up a few times. The chain recombines TRBV30 with TRBJ2-5; 7 nucleotides agree with TRBD2. The CDR3 sequence is 14 residues long. Germline values: CDR1 GTSNPN, CDR2 SVGIG (reference sequence). The junction had 7 bases not matched to a gene; V was cut back by 5 bases and J by 1 base. CDR3 loop: CAWGAGRAQETQYF. DNA of the CDR3: TGTGCCTGGGGAGCGGGGAGGGCCCAAGAGACCCAGTACTTC.

This clonotype was counted a few times. The V call is TRBV29-1, the J call TRBJ2-7; 8 bases map to TRBD1. The J segment lost 2 bases and the V segment lost 6 bases, leaving 6 bases of the junction unmatched. The CDR3 totals 13 residues. Germline V gene sequence: CDR1 SQVTM, CDR2 ANQGSEA. Here the CDR3 reads CSVDLQGAYEQYF. CDR3 in DNA: TGCAGCGTCGATTTACAGGGGGCCTACGAGCAGTACTTC.

V usage is TRBV12-3 or TRBV12-4 and J usage is TRBJ2-7; D perhaps matches TRBD1 (7 bases). Trimming took 5 bases from V and 2 from J, leaving 13 bases between them. CDR3 length equals 14 residues. CDR3 sequence: CASSGGTAPYEQYF. CDR3 DNA: TGTGCCAGCAGTGGGGGGACAGCGCCCTACGAGCAGTACTTC.

The CDR3 DNA sequence: TGTGCCAGCAGCGAGAGCCCTATTGTTGCGGGAGGTCCCAACGAGCAGTACTTC. Protein: CASSESPIVAGGPNEQYF. The rearrangement joins TRBV9 to TRBJ2-7, with 8 bases that match TRBD2. Losses at the gene ends were 3 bases for V and 5 bases for J; bases not matched to a gene: 19. The germline CDR1 and CDR2 sequences are SGDLS and YYNGEE. The CDR3 spans 18 residues.

There are a few counts of this clonotype. The chain has TRBV12-3 or TRBV12-4 and TRBJ2-7, with TRBD1 as a possible D gene (6 bases). Trimming removed 8 bases at V and 0 bases at J, with 11 bases between. The CDR3 totals 13 residues. The CDR3 region has the DNA TGTGCCAGCGAGGGGGACAACTCCTACGAGCAGTACTTC. It encodes CASEGDNSYEQYF.

This clonotype was observed a few times. V and J are TRBV20-1 and TRBJ1-1; unclear D gene. Trimming removed 5 bases at V and 1 base at J, with 8 bases between. Germline values: CDR1 DFQATT, CDR2 SNEGSKA (reference sequence). The CDR3 loop spans 12 amino acids. The DNA for the CDR3 is TGCAGTGCTCCCGACGGGAACACTGAAGCTTTCTTT. It translates to CSAPDGNTEAFF.

This clonotype has more than one count but fewer than ten. This sequence joins TRBV12-3 or TRBV12-4 and TRBJ1-1, with D unclear. The length of the CDR3 is 10 residues. The V and J ends lost 4 bases and 9 bases respectively, with 6 bases between them. The CDR3 region is CASSSGQAFF. CDR3 in DNA: TGTGCCAGCAGTTCCGGACAAGCTTTCTTT.

The chain has TRBV27 and TRBJ2-1, with a weak D call TRBD2 (6 bases). The CDR3 is 15 residues long. The ends were cut back, 3 bases at V and 8 bases at J, with 17 bases in the middle. CDR1 is MNHEY and CDR2 is SMNVEV in the germline V gene (reference sequence). The CDR3 DNA sequence: TGTGCCAGCAGTTTCGGGACGGGACTCTATTATGAGCAGTTCTTC. This gives the protein CASSFGTGLYYEQFF.

This clonotype was counted between two and nine times. This sequence joins TRBV29-1 and TRBJ2-7; D remains unclear. The V end was cut by 2 bases, the J end by 3 bases, with 17 bases between. Germline V gene data show CDR1 as SQVTM and CDR2 as ANQGSEA. The CDR3 totals 15 residues. The CDR3 loop is CSVEYPSRPHYEQYF. The CDR3 nucleotides read TGCAGCGTTGAATATCCATCGAGACCGCACTACGAGCAGTACTTC.

This clonotype was found a few times. Here the CDR3 reads CASSGMGRASSYEQYF. CDR3 in DNA: TGTGCCAGCTCAGGTATGGGCAGGGCTAGCTCCTACGAGCAGTACTTC. The chain carries TRBV18 and TRBJ2-7; D is possibly TRBD1 (5 bases). Germline CDR1 reads KGHSH; CDR2 reads LQKENI. The CDR3 consists of 16 residues. The ends were cut back, 5 bases at V and 0 bases at J, with 17 bases in the middle.

This clonotype has more than one count but fewer than ten. The chain is built from TRBV24-1 and TRBJ2-2; TRBD1 aligns across 8 bases. The CDR3 runs 16 residues. Germline V gene sequence: CDR1 KGHDR, CDR2 SFDVKD. The J segment lost 4 bases and the V segment lost 0 bases, leaving 3 bases of the junction unmatched. The chain's CDR3 is CATSDLTTGGTGELFF. CDR3 in DNA: TGTGCCACCAGTGATTTGACAACAGGGGGCACCGGGGAGCTGTTTTTT.

This chain connects TRBV2 to TRBJ2-6; tentative D call: TRBD2 (5 bases). This CDR3 region has 16 residues. Trimming removed 6 bases from V and 4 bases from J, with 16 bases in between. CDR1 and CDR2 from the germline V gene are SNHLY and FYNNEI. This chain's CDR3 is CASRPRTLGGANVLTF. The CDR3 region has the DNA TGTGCCAGCAGGCCGCGGACTCTGGGCGGGGCCAACGTCCTGACTTTC.

The chain recombines TRBV12-3 or TRBV12-4 with TRBJ2-1; 15 bases map to TRBD2. J gave up 9 bases and V 7 bases, and 7 bases lay outside the gene matches. CDR3 length equals 15 residues. As DNA, the CDR3 is TGTGCCAGCACCATTCTGGGACTAGCGGGAGGTGAGCAGTTCTTC. This translates into CASTILGLAGGEQFF.

This clonotype was observed a handful of times. The V call is TRBV11-3, the J call TRBJ2-2; D is possibly TRBD1 (6 bases). Germline CDR1 reads SGHNT; CDR2 reads YENEEA. The CDR3 is 13 amino acids. V gave up 1 base and J gave up 10 bases, with 10 bases separating them. The CDR3 sequence is CASSLVLGQELFF. The CDR3 DNA reads as TGTGCCAGCAGCTTAGTCCTGGGACAGGAGCTGTTTTTT.

The chain is built from TRBV4-3 and TRBJ2-1; 9 nucleotides match TRBD1. The CDR3 is 16 amino acids. Per the germline V gene, CDR1 is LGHNA and CDR2 is YSLEER. Trimming cost V 1 base and J 9 bases; bases outside gene matches: 10. As DNA, the CDR3 is TGCGCCAGCAGCCAAGTTCCGGACAGGGGAGGTGCTGAGCAGTTCTTC. This codes for CASSQVPDRGGAEQFF.

CDR3 loop: CASSIGQLLGHEQYF. The CDR3 DNA is TGTGCCAGTAGTATAGGGCAGCTTCTGGGACACGAGCAGTACTTC. The V call is TRBV19, the J call TRBJ2-7; D may be TRBD1 or TRBD2 (5 bases each). Germline assignment: CDR1 LNHDA and CDR2 SQIVND (reference sequence). The V and J ends lost 1 base and 5 bases respectively, with 15 bases between them. The CDR3 sequence is 15 residues long. The full variable domain, completed using reference TRBV19 and TRBJ2-7, is DGGITQSPKYLFRKEGQNVTLSCEQNLNHDAMYWYRQDPGQGLRLIYYSQIVNDFQKGDIAEGYSVSREKKESFPLTVTSAQKNPTAFYLCASSIGQLLGHEQYFGPGTRLTVT.

In its sample, this clonotype was seen many times. The rearrangement joins TRBV28 to TRBJ2-7, with D tentatively TRBD1 (5 bases). Trimming took off 7 bases at V and 5 bases at J, with 18 bases between the two ends. The CDR3 consists of 14 residues. CDR1 and CDR2 (germline): MDHEN, SYDVKM. In DNA form, the CDR3 reads TGTGCCAGCACCTTGGGAAGGGGCAGGGACGAGCAGTACTTC. Its translation is CASTLGRGRDEQYF.

The chain has TRBV5-6 and TRBJ2-1; 8 bases fit TRBD2. V shed 5 bases, J shed 3 bases, and the junction held 7 bases outside the gene matches. The CDR3 is 15 residues long. Germline lookup yields CDR1 SGHDT and CDR2 YYEEEE. The CDR3: CASSQLGTSYNEQFF. In DNA form, the CDR3 reads TGTGCCAGCAGTCAACTGGGGACTAGCTACAATGAGCAGTTCTTC.